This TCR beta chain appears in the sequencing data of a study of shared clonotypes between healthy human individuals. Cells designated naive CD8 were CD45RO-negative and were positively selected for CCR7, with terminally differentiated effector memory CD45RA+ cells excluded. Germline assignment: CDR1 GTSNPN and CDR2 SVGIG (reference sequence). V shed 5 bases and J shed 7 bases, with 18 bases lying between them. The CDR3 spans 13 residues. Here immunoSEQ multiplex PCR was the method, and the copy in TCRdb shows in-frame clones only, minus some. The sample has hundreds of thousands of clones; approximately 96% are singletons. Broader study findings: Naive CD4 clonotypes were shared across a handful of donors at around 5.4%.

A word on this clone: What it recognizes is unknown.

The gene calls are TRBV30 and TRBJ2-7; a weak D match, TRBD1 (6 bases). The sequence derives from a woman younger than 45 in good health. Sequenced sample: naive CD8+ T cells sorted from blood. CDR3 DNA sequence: TGTGCCTGGGATACAGGGTCCCCGCGAGAGCAGTACTTC. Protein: CAWDTGSPREQYF.